Given below is one T cell receptor beta chain in context. Other DNA sequences in this sample translate to the same CDR3. This sample was included in a study of shared clonotypes between healthy human individuals. CD4+ cell separation produced CD45RA+ naive and CD45RA-negative memory subsets. V lost 3 bases, J lost 0 bases, and 9 bases lay in between. From germline, CDR1 is MDHEN and CDR2 SYDVKM. This CDR3 has 14 residues. Every immunoSEQ plate was one replicate of a subset's evenly spread DNA. Each PCR replicate from the sorted subsets contained roughly 210 ng DNA, which is 25,000 to 30,000 T cell genomes. The protocol was immunoSEQ multiplex PCR, while the TCRdb copy is restricted to in-frame clones and leaves out a portion. The sample contains about 1.1 million clones, roughly 74% of which appear only once.

The chain carries TRBV28 and TRBJ2-7; no reliable D call. Sequencing was carried out using memory CD4+ T cells from PBMCs. As to subset: CD45RA-negative fraction. The sequence was collected from a man aged 18 to 29 in good health. Some clones in this sample may be carry-over from other donors' samples. CDR3 sequence reads: CASSLSPSSYEQYF. CDR3 bases: TGTGCCAGCAGTTTGAGCCCGAGCTCCTACGAGCAGTACTTC.